This T cell receptor beta chain emerged from a study of blood T cell repertoires in COVID-19 (dated by TCRdb to the early 2020s). Describing the broader study: Collaborator samples came from the United States, Italy and Spain and covered acute and convalescent phases of COVID-19. The material from the prospective study consisted of cDNA or gDNA derived from T cells, B-cell-depleted T cells, or PBMCs. The dataset comprised deeply sampled blood TCRbeta repertoires from subjects exposed to, actively infected with, or recovered from COVID-19. The repertoires were made available in a free public database intended to serve as a resource for research on the immune response to SARS-CoV-2. Samples came from the ongoing ImmuneRACE study (first 160 participants) plus 1,254 subjects from 6 global collaborators. Sample metadata almost always included a de-identified subject ID, COVID-19 status, age in years and sex. Where HLA class I and class II types were available, the types were taken from metadata supplied by the sample provider, not from assay-based typing.

Study-wide findings and limitations: The quantity of clinical and demographic metadata differed by source and by participant and was supplied without curation.

TCRbeta CDR3 regions were amplified from genomic DNA by means of the immunoSEQ Assay, a bias-controlled multiplex PCR. Processing in the source paper ran as follows. The number of nucleated cells in each sample was estimated by amplification of reference gene primers within the assay. To quantify the absolute abundance of each unique TCRbeta CDR3 rearrangement, sequence reads were collapsed and filtered. For each sample, productive Simpson clonality was calculated as the square root of Simpson's diversity index over productive rearrangements. TCRdb holds this immuneACCESS table with in-frame rearrangements only. Some clones are missing; in checked studies, unresolved V genes explain under half, and the rest has no known cause. The DNA was the basis for D and trimming; V, J and clone size are from that table. The sample table lists about 370,000 clones, roughly 90% of them with a count of one. Approximately 3% of the sample is in the top ten clones.

In the case of this clone: The antigen it recognizes is unknown. Per-base qualities were not stored, and no clone one base away is much larger.

In Seattle, one collaborating source enrolled patients while the infection was active and tracked those patients longitudinally over the course of disease. Each collaborating institution followed its own protocols to collect whole blood in K2EDTA tubes. For TCRbeta analysis, collaborators shipped samples in one of three forms: frozen whole blood, isolated PBMCs, or DNA extracted from either of those sample types. V lost 0 bases and J lost 1 base; the stretch between them is 18 bases long. From the cysteine through the phenylalanine, the CDR3 covers 18 amino acids. Of all the DNA, just the CDR3 is kept, 54 bases in frame from base 1. Reading the germline V gene gives CDR1 SGHTA and CDR2 FQGNSA.

This receptor was taken from a woman under 40 with COVID-19, enrolled during active disease. This receptor chain uses TRBV7-2 and TRBJ1-1, and perhaps TRBD1 as D gene, on 6 matching bases. Source material: peripheral blood. The CDR3 reads as follows: CASSLAIPRGGENTEAFF. The sequenced DNA: TGTGCCAGCAGCTTAGCCATCCCCAGGGGCGGAGAGAACACTGAAGCTTTCTTT.